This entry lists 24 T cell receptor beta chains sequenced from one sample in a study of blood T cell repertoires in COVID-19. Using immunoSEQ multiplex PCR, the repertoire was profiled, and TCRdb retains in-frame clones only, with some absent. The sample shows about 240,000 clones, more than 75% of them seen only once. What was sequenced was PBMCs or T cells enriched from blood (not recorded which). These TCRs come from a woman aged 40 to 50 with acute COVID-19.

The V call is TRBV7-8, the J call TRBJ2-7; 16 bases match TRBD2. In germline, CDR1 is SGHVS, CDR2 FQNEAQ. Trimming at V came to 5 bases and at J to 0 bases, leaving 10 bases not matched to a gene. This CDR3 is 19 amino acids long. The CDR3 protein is CASSQVGGLAGGPSYEQYF. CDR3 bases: TGTGCCAGCAGCCAAGTGGGGGGACTAGCGGGAGGGCCCTCCTACGAGCAGTACTTC.

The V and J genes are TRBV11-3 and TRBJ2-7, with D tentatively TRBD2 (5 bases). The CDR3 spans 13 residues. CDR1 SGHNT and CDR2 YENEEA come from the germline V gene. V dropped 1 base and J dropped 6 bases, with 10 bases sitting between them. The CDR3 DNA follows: TGTGCCAGCAGCTTAGGGGCTAGCAGCGAGCAGTACTTC. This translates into CASSLGASSEQYF.

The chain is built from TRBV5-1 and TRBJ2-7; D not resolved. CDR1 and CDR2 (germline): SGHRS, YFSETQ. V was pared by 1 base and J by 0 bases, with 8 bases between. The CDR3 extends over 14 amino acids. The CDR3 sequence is CASSLFQDSYEQYF. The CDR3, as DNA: TGCGCCAGCAGCTTGTTCCAGGACTCCTACGAGCAGTACTTC.

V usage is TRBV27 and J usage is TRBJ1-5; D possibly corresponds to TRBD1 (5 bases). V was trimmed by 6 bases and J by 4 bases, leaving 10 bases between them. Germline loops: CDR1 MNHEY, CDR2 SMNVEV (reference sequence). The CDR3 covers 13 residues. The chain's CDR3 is CASSWGENQPQHF. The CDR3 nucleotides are TGTGCCAGCAGCTGGGGGGAAAATCAGCCCCAGCATTTT.

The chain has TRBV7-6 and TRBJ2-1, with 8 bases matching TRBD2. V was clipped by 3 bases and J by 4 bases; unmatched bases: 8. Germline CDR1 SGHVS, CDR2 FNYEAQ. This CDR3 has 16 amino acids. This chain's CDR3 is CASSFSAGEGYNEQFF. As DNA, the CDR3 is TGTGCCAGCAGCTTTTCAGCGGGAGAGGGGTACAATGAGCAGTTCTTC.

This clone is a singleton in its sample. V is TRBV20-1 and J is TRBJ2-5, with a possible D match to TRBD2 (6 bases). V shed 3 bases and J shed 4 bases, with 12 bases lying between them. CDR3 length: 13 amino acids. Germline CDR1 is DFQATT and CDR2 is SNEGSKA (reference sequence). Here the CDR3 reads CSASAGSGETQYF. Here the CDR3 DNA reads TGCAGTGCTAGTGCGGGGAGTGGAGAGACCCAGTACTTC.

This CDR3 reads CASLTGQLGTGELFF. CDR3 sequence (DNA): TGTGCCAGCCTTACGGGACAACTAGGGACCGGGGAGCTGTTTTTT. The chain carries TRBV28 and TRBJ2-2; a possible D gene is TRBD1 (6 bases). Trimming stripped 8 bases from V and 5 bases from J, with 18 bases between. This CDR3 spans 15 amino acids. Germline assignment: CDR1 MDHEN and CDR2 SYDVKM.

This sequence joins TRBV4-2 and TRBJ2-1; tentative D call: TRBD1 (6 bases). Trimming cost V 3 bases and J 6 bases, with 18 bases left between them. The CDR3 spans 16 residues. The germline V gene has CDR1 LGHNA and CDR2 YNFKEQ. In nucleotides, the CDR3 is TGTGCCAGCAGCCAGCAACAGGGTGGGGAGTTCAATGAGCAGTTCTTC. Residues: CASSQQQGGEFNEQFF.

CDR3 region: CSGKTGGFGKLFF. The CDR3 region has the DNA TGCAGCGGGAAGACAGGGGGCTTCGGAAAACTGTTTTTT. This rearrangement joins TRBV29-1 to TRBJ1-4; 10 positions agree with TRBD1. The CDR3 has 13 residues. V dropped 7 bases and J dropped 10; count of bases not matched to a gene: 9. From germline, CDR1 is SQVTM and CDR2 ANQGSEA.

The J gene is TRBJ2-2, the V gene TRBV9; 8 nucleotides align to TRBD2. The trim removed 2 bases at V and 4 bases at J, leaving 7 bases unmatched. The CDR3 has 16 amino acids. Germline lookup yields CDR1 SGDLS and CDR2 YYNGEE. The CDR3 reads CASSVSGGRRTGELFF. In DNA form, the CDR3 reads TGTGCCAGCAGCGTCTCAGGCGGGAGGCGCACCGGGGAGCTGTTTTTT. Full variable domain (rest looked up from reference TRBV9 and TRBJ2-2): DSGVTQTPKHLITATGQRVTLRCSPRSGDLSVYWYQQSLDQGLQFLIQYYNGEERAKGNILERFSAQQFPDLHSELNLSSLELGDSALYFCASSVSGGRRTGELFFGEGSRLTVL.

In DNA, the CDR3 is TGTGCCAGCAGCTTAGATGGGGGCAGTTCGCAGCCCCAGCATTTT. Protein: CASSLDGGSSQPQHF. The V and J genes are TRBV7-9 and TRBJ1-5; D might be TRBD1 (6 bases). V was cut by 1 base and J by 7 bases, with 14 bases left in between. The CDR3 extends over 15 amino acids. The germline gives CDR1 SEHNR, CDR2 FQNEAQ (reference sequence). Full variable domain (missing parts from reference TRBV7-9 and TRBJ1-5): DTGVSQNPRHKITKRGQNVTFRCDPISEHNRLYWYRQTLGQGPEFLTYFQNEAQLEKSRLLSDRFSAERPKGSFSTLEIQRTEQGDSAMYLCASSLDGGSSQPQHFGDGTRLSIL.

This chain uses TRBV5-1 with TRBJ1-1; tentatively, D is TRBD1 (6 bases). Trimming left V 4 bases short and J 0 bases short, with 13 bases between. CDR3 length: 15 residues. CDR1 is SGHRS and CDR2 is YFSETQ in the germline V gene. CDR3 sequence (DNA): TGCGCCAGCAGCGAGTCTACAGGGATGAACACTGAAGCTTTCTTT. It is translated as CASSESTGMNTEAFF.

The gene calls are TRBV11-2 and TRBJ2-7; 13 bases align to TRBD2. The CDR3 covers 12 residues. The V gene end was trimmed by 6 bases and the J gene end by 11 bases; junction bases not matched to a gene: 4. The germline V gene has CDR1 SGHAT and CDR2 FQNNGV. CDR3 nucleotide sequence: TGTGCCAGCAGTTCCACTAGCGGGAGGGAGTACTTC. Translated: CASSSTSGREYF.

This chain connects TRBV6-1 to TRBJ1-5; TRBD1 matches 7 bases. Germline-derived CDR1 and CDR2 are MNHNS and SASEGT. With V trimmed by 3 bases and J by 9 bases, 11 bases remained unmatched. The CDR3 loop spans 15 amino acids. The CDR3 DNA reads TGTGCCAGCAGTGATCGACAGGGTGCTGAGCGGCCCCAGCATTTT. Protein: CASSDRQGAERPQHF.

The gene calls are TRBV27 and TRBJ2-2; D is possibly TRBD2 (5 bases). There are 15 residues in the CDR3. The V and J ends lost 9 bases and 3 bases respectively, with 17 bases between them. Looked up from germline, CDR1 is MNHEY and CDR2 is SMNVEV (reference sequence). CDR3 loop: CASKPGLEYTGELFF. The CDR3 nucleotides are TGTGCCAGTAAACCCGGACTGGAGTACACCGGGGAGCTGTTTTTT.

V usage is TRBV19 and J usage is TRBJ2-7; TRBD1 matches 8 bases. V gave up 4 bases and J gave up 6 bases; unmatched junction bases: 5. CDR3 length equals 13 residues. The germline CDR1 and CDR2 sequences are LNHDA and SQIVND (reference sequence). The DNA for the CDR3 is TGTGCCAGTAGTAAGGACAGGGCTGGCGAGCAGTACTTC. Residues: CASSKDRAGEQYF.

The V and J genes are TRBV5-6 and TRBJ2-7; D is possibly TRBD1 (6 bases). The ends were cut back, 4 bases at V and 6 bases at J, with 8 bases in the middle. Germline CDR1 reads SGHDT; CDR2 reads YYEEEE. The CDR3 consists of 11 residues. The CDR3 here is CASSRRGEQYF. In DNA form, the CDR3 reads TGTGCCAGCAGCCGCAGGGGCGAGCAGTACTTC.

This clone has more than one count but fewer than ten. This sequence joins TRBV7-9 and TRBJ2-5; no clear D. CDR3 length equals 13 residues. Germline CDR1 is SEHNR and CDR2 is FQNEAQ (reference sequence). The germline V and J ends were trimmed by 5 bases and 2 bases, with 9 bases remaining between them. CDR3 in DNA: TGTGCCAGCAGCCCCGACGGGCAAGAGACCCAGTACTTC. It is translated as CASSPDGQETQYF.

CDR3 coding DNA: TGCGCCAGCAGCCTAAGAGGGCGAGATTCCTACAATGAGCAGTTCTTC. As protein: CASSLRGRDSYNEQFF. V and J are TRBV5-1 and TRBJ2-1; tentatively, D is TRBD2 (5 bases). The CDR3 runs 16 residues. The germline V and J ends were trimmed by 4 bases and 1 base, with 15 bases remaining between them. The germline CDR1 and CDR2 sequences are SGHRS and YFSETQ.

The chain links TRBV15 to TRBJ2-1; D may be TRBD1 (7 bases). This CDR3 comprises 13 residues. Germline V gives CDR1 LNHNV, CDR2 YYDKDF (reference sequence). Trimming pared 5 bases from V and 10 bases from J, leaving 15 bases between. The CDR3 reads CATSGLQGREQFF. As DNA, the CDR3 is TGTGCCACCAGCGGACTACAGGGGCGCGAGCAGTTCTTC.

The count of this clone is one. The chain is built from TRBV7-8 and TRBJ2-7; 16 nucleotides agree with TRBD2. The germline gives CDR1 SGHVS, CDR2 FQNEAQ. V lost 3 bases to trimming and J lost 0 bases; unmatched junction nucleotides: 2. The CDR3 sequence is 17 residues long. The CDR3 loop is CASSFGTSGRGSYEQYF. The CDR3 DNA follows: TGTGCCAGCAGCTTTGGGACTAGCGGGAGGGGCTCCTACGAGCAGTACTTC. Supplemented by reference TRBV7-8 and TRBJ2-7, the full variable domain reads GAGVSQSPRYKVAKRGQDVALRCDPISGHVSLFWYQQALGQGPEFLTYFQNEAQLDKSGLPSDRFFAERPEGSVSTLKIQRTQQEDSAVYLCASSFGTSGRGSYEQYFGPGTRLTVT.

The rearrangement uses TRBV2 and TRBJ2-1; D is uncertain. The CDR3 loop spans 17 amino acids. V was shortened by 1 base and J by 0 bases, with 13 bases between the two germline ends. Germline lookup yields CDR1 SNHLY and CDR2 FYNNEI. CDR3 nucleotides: TGTGCCAGCAGTGAAGATCGGGTCCCAAGCTCCTACAATGAGCAGTTCTTC. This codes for CASSEDRVPSSYNEQFF.

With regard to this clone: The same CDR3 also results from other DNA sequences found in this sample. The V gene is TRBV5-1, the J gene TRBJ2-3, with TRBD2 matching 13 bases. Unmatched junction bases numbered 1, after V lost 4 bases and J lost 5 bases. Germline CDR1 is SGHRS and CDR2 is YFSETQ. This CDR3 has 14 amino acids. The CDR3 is CASSRTSGGDTQYF. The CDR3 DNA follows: TGCGCCAGCAGCCGGACTAGCGGGGGAGATACGCAGTATTTT.

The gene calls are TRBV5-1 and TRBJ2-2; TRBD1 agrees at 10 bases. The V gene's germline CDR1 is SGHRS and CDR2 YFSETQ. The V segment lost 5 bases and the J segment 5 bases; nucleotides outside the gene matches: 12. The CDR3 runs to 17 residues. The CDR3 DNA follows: TGCGCCAGCAGTTCCGCCGCCGGGACAGGGGTAACCGGGGAGCTGTTTTTT. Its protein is CASSSAAGTGVTGELFF. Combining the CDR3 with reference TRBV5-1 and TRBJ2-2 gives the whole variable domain KAGVTQTPRYLIKTRGQQVTLSCSPISGHRSVSWYQQTPGQGLQFLFEYFSETQRNKGNFPGRFSGRQFSNSRSEMNVSTLELGDSALYLCASSSAAGTGVTGELFFGEGSRLTVL.